Below, 7 T cell receptor beta chains from the same sample are listed, as sequenced in a study of CD8+CD57+ T cells in acquired aplastic anemia. Genomic DNA acted as the template from which TCR beta VDJ combination and CDR3 sequence profiling were carried out. TCRdb re-called the reads with MiXCR, one entry per CDR3 protein. This sample has 400,000 to 500,000 distinct CDR3 sequences, with roughly 64% found just once. Material: sorted CD4+, CD8+, or CD8+CD57+ T cells (not recorded which) from PBMCs. The source is a human donor in good health, serving as a control.

V is TRBV9 and J is TRBJ2-1; D uncertain. The CDR3 spans 13 residues. Germline V lookup: CDR1 SGDLS, CDR2 YYNGEE. V was trimmed by 4 bases and J by 5 bases, leaving 10 bases between them. CDR3 loop: CASSLDGDNEQFF. In DNA form, the CDR3 reads TGTGCCAGCAGCTTAGATGGCGACAATGAGCAGTTCTTC. Together with reference TRBV9 and TRBJ2-1, the CDR3 gives the full variable domain: DSGVTQTPKHLITATGQRVTLRCSPRSGDLSVYWYQQSLDQGLQFLIQYYNGEERAKGNILERFSAQQFPDLHSELNLSSLELGDSALYFCASSLDGDNEQFFGPGTRLTVL.

In its sample, this clonotype was seen a few times. This chain uses TRBV15 with TRBJ2-1, with 7 bases that match TRBD2. The CDR3 is made up of 16 amino acids. The V segment lost 3 bases and the J segment 0 bases; nucleotides outside the gene matches: 5. Per the germline V gene, CDR1 is LNHNV and CDR2 is YYDKDF (reference sequence). The CDR3 spells CATSSAGTNSYNEQFF. DNA of the CDR3: TGTGCCACCAGCAGCGCGGGGACTAACTCCTACAATGAGCAGTTCTTC.

This chain uses TRBV12-5 with TRBJ1-2; 7 nucleotides agree with TRBD1. This CDR3 is built from 16 residues. Per the germline V gene, CDR1 is LGHNT and CDR2 is FRNRAP. CDR3 sequence (DNA): TGTGCCAGCAGTTTAGGGGGCCGGGGGCCCCACTATGGCTACACCTTC. Protein product: CASSLGGRGPHYGYTF.

As for this clonotype: One end of the junction is discordant with germline, which a read error may explain. V gene TRBV9 combines with J gene TRBJ1-1, with D possibly matching TRBD1 (5 bases). CDR3 length equals 13 residues. CDR1 is SGDLS and CDR2 is YYNGEE in the germline V gene. This CDR3 reads CASSGGDGGGYVF. In DNA form, the CDR3 reads TGTGCCAGCAGCGGGGGGGACGGGGGAGGCTATGTCTTT.

J is TRBJ2-5 and V is TRBV24-1, with a tentative D call TRBD2 (6 bases). V was pared by 1 base and J by 4 bases, with 12 bases between. The CDR3 loop spans 15 amino acids. Germline loops: CDR1 KGHDR, CDR2 SFDVKD. CDR3 coding DNA: TGTGCCACCAGTGATTTTAGGGTGGGAGGAGAGACCCAGTACTTC. Its protein is CATSDFRVGGETQYF.

This clonotype appeared many times. The rearrangement joins TRBV6-2 or TRBV6-3 to TRBJ1-4; the D is unclear. The germline CDR1 and CDR2 sequences are MNHEY and SVGEGT. The V gene lost 5 bases and the J gene lost 0 bases, with 7 bases spanning the gap. The CDR3 is 14 residues long. The CDR3 nucleotides are TGTGCCAGCAGTCATCTCGCAACTAATGAAAAACTGTTTTTT. Translated: CASSHLATNEKLFF.

The chain combines TRBV7-6 with TRBJ1-4; D remains ambiguous. The CDR3 contains 15 residues. Germline V gives CDR1 SGHVS, CDR2 FNYEAQ. V lost 5 bases and J 16 bases, leaving 26 bases between the germline ends. The CDR3 DNA follows: TGTGCCAGCAGCCCGACGGGGAGTCACCAGCCAAAGCAGTTTTTT. Translation gives CASSPTGSHQPKQFF.